This T cell receptor (beta chain) derives from a study of early T cells in non-severe SARS-CoV-2 infection. The wider study: The sequenced material was bulk RNA from unsorted whole blood, and its chains were unpaired.

Each CDR3 protein is one row after TCRdb ran MiXCR on the 5' RACE reads. The table includes 24,000 or so distinct CDR3 sequences, around 4% detected once. This CDR3 spans 18 amino acids. Germline V CDR1 and CDR2: MNHEY, SMNVEV (reference sequence). V shed 3 bases and J 2 bases; nucleotides not matched to a gene: 11. On this clonotype: The antigen remains undetermined.

Study-wide results and limits: A preference for anti-spike CD8 responses marked VDJdb matching, which missed private and CD4 specificities.

The V and J genes are TRBV27 and TRBJ2-1, with 9 bases identical to TRBD2. The TCR was taken from an adult who was a healthcare worker with PCR-confirmed SARS-CoV-2 infection or an uninfected control (not recorded which). The material sequenced was whole blood. CDR3 sequence (DNA): TGTGCCAGCAGTTTTGGGCGGGAGGGCCCGGTCCCCTACAATGAGCAGTTCTTC. It yields the protein CASSFGREGPVPYNEQFF.